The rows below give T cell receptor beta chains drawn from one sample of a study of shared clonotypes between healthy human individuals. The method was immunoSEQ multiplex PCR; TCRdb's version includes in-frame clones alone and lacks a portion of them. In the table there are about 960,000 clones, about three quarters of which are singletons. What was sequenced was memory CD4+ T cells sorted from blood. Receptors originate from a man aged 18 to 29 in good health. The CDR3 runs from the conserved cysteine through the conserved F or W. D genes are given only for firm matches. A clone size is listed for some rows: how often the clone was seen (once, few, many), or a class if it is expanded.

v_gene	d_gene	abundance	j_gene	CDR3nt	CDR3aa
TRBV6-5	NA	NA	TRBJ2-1	TGTGCCAGCAGTTCCTCGTACGGGTCCTACAATGAGCAGTTCTTC	CASSSSYGSYNEQFF
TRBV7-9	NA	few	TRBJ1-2	TGTGCCAGCAGCTTTCAGAACTATGGCTACACCTTC	CASSFQNYGYTF
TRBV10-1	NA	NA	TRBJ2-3	TGCGCCAGCAGTGAGTCGGGGGTAGATACGCAGTATTTT	CASSESGVDTQYF
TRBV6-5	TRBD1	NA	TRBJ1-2	TGTGCCAGCAGTTATAGTGGGGACAGTGGCTACACCTTC	CASSYSGDSGYTF
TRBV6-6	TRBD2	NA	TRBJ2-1	TGTGCCAGCAGTTTACTAGCGGGAGGTTACAATGAGCAGTTCTTC	CASSLLAGGYNEQFF
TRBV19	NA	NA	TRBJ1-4	TGTGCCAGTAGTATAGGGCCAGCATTTAATGAAAAACTGTTTTTT	CASSIGPAFNEKLFF
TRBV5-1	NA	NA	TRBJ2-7	TGCGCCAGCAGCTTGGGAGGGAGGACCTACGAGCAGTACTTC	CASSLGGRTYEQYF
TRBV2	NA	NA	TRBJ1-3	TGTGCCAGCACTCCCGGGCAGGGCCCTGGAAACACCATATATTTT	CASTPGQGPGNTIYF
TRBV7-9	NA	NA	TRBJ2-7	TGTGCCAGCAGCTTAGCGCCAATTAGGACGGTCTCCTACGAGCAGTACTTC	CASSLAPIRTVSYEQYF
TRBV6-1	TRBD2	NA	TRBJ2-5	TGTGCCAGCAGTGAAGCGCGGGGGGCTAGCGGGAGTGGAGAGACCCAGTACTTC	CASSEARGASGSGETQYF
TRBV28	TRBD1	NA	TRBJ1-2	TGTGCCAGCAGTTTTCGCCCAGGGGGTAGAGGGGGTGGCTACACCTTC	CASSFRPGGRGGGYTF
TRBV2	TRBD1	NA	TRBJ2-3	TGTGCCAGCAGCGGCCAGGGGGCGGGAGATACGCAGTATTTT	CASSGQGAGDTQYF
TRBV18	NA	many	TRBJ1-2	TGTGCCAGCTCACCACCGTTTGGTGGCTACACCTTC	CASSPPFGGYTF
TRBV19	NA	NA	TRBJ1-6	TGTGCCAGTAGTATAACCGGGGGTGGTTCACCCCTCCACTTT	CASSITGGGSPLHF
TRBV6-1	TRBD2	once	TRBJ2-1	TGTGCCAGCAGTGCCCGTCCCGGGACTAGTTTCAATGAGCAGTTCTTC	CASSARPGTSFNEQFF
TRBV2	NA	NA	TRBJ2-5	TGTGCCAGCAAATCGGACAGCCAAGAGACCCAGTACTTC	CASKSDSQETQYF
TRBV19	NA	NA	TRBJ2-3	TGTGCCAGTAGTATTGTTGGTAGAGAGGCAGATACGCAGTATTTT	CASSIVGREADTQYF
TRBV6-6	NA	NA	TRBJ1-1	TGTGCCAGCAGTTACTCGTTAGAAAACACTGAAGCTTTCTTT	CASSYSLENTEAFF
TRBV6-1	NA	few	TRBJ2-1	TGTGCCAGCAGTGAAGCGCTTGGAAGCAATGAGCAGTTCTTC	CASSEALGSNEQFF
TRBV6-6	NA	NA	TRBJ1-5	TGTGCCAGCCTTGGGGGCAATCAGCCCCAGCATTTT	CASLGGNQPQHF
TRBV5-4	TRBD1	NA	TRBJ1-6	TGTGCCAGCAGCCTGGGACAGACTGTCAATTCACCCCTCCACTTT	CASSLGQTVNSPLHF
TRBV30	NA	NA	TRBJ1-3	TGTGCCTGGAGCTCCGGACAGCAGTTATTCTCTGGAAACACCATATATTTT	CAWSSGQQLFSGNTIYF
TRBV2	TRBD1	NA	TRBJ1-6	TGTGCCAGCAGTGTTGGCAGGGGGGGCTCCTATAATTCACCCCTCCACTTT	CASSVGRGGSYNSPLHF
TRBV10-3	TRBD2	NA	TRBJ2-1	TGTGCCATCAGTGTTTCGGCTAGCGGGAGTAATGAGCAGTTCTTC	CAISVSASGSNEQFF
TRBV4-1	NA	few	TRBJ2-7	TGCGCCAGCAGCCAAGATTCGGGGACTTCCCCTGGCGAGCAGTACTTC	CASSQDSGTSPGEQYF
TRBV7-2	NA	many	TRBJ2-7	TGTGCCAGCAGCTTATATTCCCGGGACGGACCCTTCTACGAGCAGTACTTC	CASSLYSRDGPFYEQYF
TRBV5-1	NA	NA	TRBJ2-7	TGCGCCAGCAGCCTGGGGAACTACGAGCAGTACTTC	CASSLGNYEQYF
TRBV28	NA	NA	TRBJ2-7	TGTGCCAGCAGTCCAGGTTTTCGGGGTATGGGCGAGCAGTACTTC	CASSPGFRGMGEQYF
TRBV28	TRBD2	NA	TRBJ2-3	TGTGCCAGCAGTTTATCTAGCGGGGGGATACTAAGCACAGATACGCAGTATTTT	CASSLSSGGILSTDTQYF
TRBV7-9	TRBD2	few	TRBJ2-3	TGTGCCACCCAGGGGCCTAGCGGGATTACGCAGTATTTT	CATQGPSGITQYF
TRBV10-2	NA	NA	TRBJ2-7	TGCGCCAGCAGTGAGGGGCTCGTGGCGCAGTACTTC	CASSEGLVAQYF
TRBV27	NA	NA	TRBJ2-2	TGTGCCAGCAGTTCCATGGTCCCACCGGTCACCGGGGAGCTGTTTTTT	CASSSMVPPVTGELFF
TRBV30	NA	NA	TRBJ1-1	TGTGCCTGGAGTGTACAGGAGAACACTGAAGCTTTCTTT	CAWSVQENTEAFF
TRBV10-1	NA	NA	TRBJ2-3	TGCGCCAGCAGTGAATACACAGATACGCAGTATTTT	CASSEYTDTQYF
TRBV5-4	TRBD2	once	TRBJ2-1	TGTGCCAGCAGGTTGCCACTAGCGGGAACGGATGAGCAGTTCTTC	CASRLPLAGTDEQFF
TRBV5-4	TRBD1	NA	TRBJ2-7	TGTGCCAGCAGCTTGAGGGGACAGGTGAGCTCCTACGAGCAGTACTTC	CASSLRGQVSSYEQYF
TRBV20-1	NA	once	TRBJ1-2	TGCAGTGCAAGATACTATGGCTACACCTTC	CSARYYGYTF
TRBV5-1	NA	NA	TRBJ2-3	TGCGCCAGCAGCTTGGTCGGGGCAAGCACAGATACGCAGTATTTT	CASSLVGASTDTQYF
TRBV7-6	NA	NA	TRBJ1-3	TGTGCCAGCAGCGCACAGGACAGCTCTGGAAACACCATATATTTT	CASSAQDSSGNTIYF
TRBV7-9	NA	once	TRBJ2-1	TGTGCCAGCGTGGCGCGATCCCCGGTGGGTGAGCAGTTCTTC	CASVARSPVGEQFF
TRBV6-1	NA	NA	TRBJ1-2	TGTGCCAGCAGTGAGAGTTATGGCTACACCTTC	CASSESYGYTF
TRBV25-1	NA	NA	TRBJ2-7	TGTGCCAGCAGTGGGGGGCCGCCGAGCTCCTACGAGCAGTACTTC	CASSGGPPSSYEQYF
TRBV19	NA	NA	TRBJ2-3	TGTGCCAGTAGTATACACAACGGCGATACGCAGTATTTT	CASSIHNGDTQYF
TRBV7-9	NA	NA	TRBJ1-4	TGTGCCAGCAGCCGTACCCTCGGGGTAACTAATGAAAAACTGTTTTTT	CASSRTLGVTNEKLFF
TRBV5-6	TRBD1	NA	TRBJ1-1	TGTGCCAGCAGCTTGAGGGACAGGGACACTGAAGCTTTCTTT	CASSLRDRDTEAFF
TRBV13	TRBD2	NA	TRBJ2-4	TGTGCCAGCAGCTCTGGGACTAGCGGTGTGAACATTCAGTACTTC	CASSSGTSGVNIQYF
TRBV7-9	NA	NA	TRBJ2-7	TGTGCCAGCAGCCACAATGATAATAGGGGTTCCTACGAGCAGTACTTC	CASSHNDNRGSYEQYF
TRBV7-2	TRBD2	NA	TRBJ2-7	TGTGCCAGCAGCTTAGTCGAGCGGGGGACCCGACGCGAGCAGTACTTC	CASSLVERGTRREQYF
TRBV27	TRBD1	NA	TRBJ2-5	TGTGCCAGCAGTTCCGCCGGGACAGCAAAGACCCAGTACTTC	CASSSAGTAKTQYF
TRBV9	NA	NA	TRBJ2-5	TGTGCCAGCAGCGTAGAATGGGAGACCCAGTACTTC	CASSVEWETQYF